These 24 T cell receptor beta chains originate from one sample sequenced in a study of CD4 T cells in relation to SARS-CoV-2 and coronaviruses. The data were produced by immunoSEQ multiplex PCR, yet TCRdb's version contains in-frame clones alone and is incomplete. The table includes about 40,000 clones, under 90% detected once. Antigens for these TCRs are unknown. The sequenced material came from naive CD4+ T cells from PBMCs, cultured in vitro. Subset defined: naive CD4+ T cells isolated by negative enrichment. These receptor sequences come from an adult with COVID-19.

The CDR3 reads CASSLDSLAGGWNTGELFF. The CDR3 coding sequence is TGCGCCAGCAGCTTGGACTCACTAGCGGGAGGATGGAACACCGGGGAGCTGTTTTTT. This rearrangement joins TRBV5-1 to TRBJ2-2; 12 bases are shared with TRBD2. V lost 0 bases, J lost 1 base, and 7 bases stayed unmatched. Germline CDR1 SGHRS, CDR2 YFSETQ. This CDR3 has 19 amino acids.

The genes are TRBV5-1 and TRBJ2-5, with D hard to call. CDR3 size: 15 residues. V dropped 0 bases and J dropped 2 bases, with 11 bases sitting between them. In germline, CDR1 is SGHRS, CDR2 YFSETQ. The CDR3 DNA follows: TGCGCCAGCAGCTTGGTGGAGATCTATCAAGAGACCCAGTACTTC. It translates to CASSLVEIYQETQYF.

The CDR3 is CASSSGQGYEQYF. For the CDR3, the DNA is TGTGCCAGCAGCTCGGGACAGGGCTACGAGCAGTACTTC. The chain carries TRBV11-3 and TRBJ2-7; 9 bases align to TRBD1. With V trimmed by 4 bases and J by 3 bases, 1 base remained unmatched. This CDR3 has 13 residues. Germline V lookup: CDR1 SGHNT, CDR2 YENEEA.

The gene calls are TRBV15 and TRBJ1-2; 7 positions agree with TRBD1. CDR3 length equals 17 residues. V was clipped by 0 bases and J by 4 bases; unmatched bases: 11. Germline V gives CDR1 LNHNV, CDR2 YYDKDF (reference sequence). The CDR3 is CATSRDVRGARVYGYTF. In nucleotides, the CDR3 is TGTGCCACCAGCAGAGATGTCAGGGGGGCGCGAGTCTATGGCTACACCTTC.

The chain couples TRBV7-8 to TRBJ1-4, with a weak D call TRBD1 (5 bases). The length of the CDR3 is 14 residues. V lost 1 base and J lost 10, with 13 bases in between. In germline, CDR1 is SGHVS, CDR2 FQNEAQ. CDR3 protein: CASSLDRGQGKLFF. Here the CDR3 DNA reads TGTGCCAGCAGCTTAGACCGGGGCCAAGGAAAACTGTTTTTT.

The CDR3 region is CASSLSGYEQYF. CDR3 bases: TGTGCCAGCAGCCTTAGTGGATACGAGCAGTACTTC. V gene TRBV7-9 combines with J gene TRBJ2-7; D remains unclear. Between the trimmed V and J ends, which lost 5 bases and 4 bases, there was a span of 9 bases. Germline assignment: CDR1 SEHNR and CDR2 FQNEAQ (reference sequence). The CDR3 contains 12 residues.

V usage is TRBV19 and J usage is TRBJ1-6, with a weak D call TRBD1 (5 bases). The germline V gene has CDR1 LNHDA and CDR2 SQIVND (reference sequence). This CDR3 contains 12 residues. V dropped 3 bases and J dropped 8 bases, with 5 bases sitting between them. CDR3 in DNA: TGTGCCAGTAGTATCAGGGATTCACCCCTCCACTTT. Encoded protein: CASSIRDSPLHF.

This rearrangement joins TRBV19 to TRBJ2-7, with D tentatively TRBD1 (5 bases). This CDR3 has 15 amino acids. Germline-derived CDR1 and CDR2 are LNHDA and SQIVND (reference sequence). V was trimmed by 3 bases and J by 0 bases, leaving 12 bases between them. DNA for the CDR3: TGTGCCAGTAGTATGTTCTGGGGCAGCTCCTACGAGCAGTACTTC. Encoded protein: CASSMFWGSSYEQYF.

This chain connects TRBV24-1 to TRBJ1-1; a weak D match, TRBD1 (5 bases). The V and J ends lost 2 bases and 6 bases respectively, with 12 bases between them. CDR3 length equals 14 residues. Germline V CDR1 and CDR2: KGHDR, SFDVKD. CDR3 bases: TGTGCCACCAGTGATTCGCGGGGGGTAGCTGAAGCTTTCTTT. Its translation is CATSDSRGVAEAFF.

The V and J genes are TRBV4-1 and TRBJ1-1; no definite D call. Germline CDR1 reads MGHRA; CDR2 reads YSYEKL. Trimming took 2 bases from V and 11 from J, leaving 15 bases between them. There are 13 residues in the CDR3. The CDR3, as DNA: TGCGCCAGCAGCCAATATAACGGGGTATTTGCTTTCTTT. The encoded protein is CASSQYNGVFAFF.

The rearrangement joins TRBV4-1 to TRBJ1-3; 10 bases map to TRBD1. Germline loops: CDR1 MGHRA, CDR2 YSYEKL. The CDR3 is made up of 17 amino acids. J gave up 2 bases and V 4 bases, and 8 bases lay outside the gene matches. CDR3 bases: TGCGCCAGCAGCCGGACTACCGGGACAGGGGCTGGAAACACCATATATTTT. The encoded protein is CASSRTTGTGAGNTIYF.

The rearrangement uses TRBV7-6 and TRBJ2-3, with D possibly TRBD1 on 5 matching bases. Germline V gene data show CDR1 as SGHVS and CDR2 as FNYEAQ. The ends were cut back, 7 bases at V and 2 bases at J, with 28 bases in the middle. The CDR3 spans 19 residues. CDR3 DNA: TGTGCCAGCACCCAGGGTTCTAGTCGTCGGATGCCATTCACAGATACGCAGTATTTT. It specifies CASTQGSSRRMPFTDTQYF.

The chain recombines TRBV27 with TRBJ2-7; the D gene is possibly TRBD2 (7 bases). Germline values: CDR1 MNHEY, CDR2 SMNVEV (reference sequence). The CDR3 has 14 residues. V lost 3 bases and J lost 7, with 16 bases in between. CDR3 in amino acids: CASSFGGQVGEQYF. The DNA for the CDR3 is TGTGCCAGCAGTTTCGGGGGGCAGGTTGGTGAGCAGTACTTC.

The V gene is TRBV27, the J gene TRBJ2-7; TRBD1 is a possible D gene (6 bases). V lost 5 bases to trimming and J lost 4 bases, with 18 bases between them. Germline V lookup: CDR1 MNHEY, CDR2 SMNVEV (reference sequence). This CDR3 region has 15 residues. For the CDR3, the DNA is TGTGCCAGCAGTCCTACTCTCTGGGGACAATACGAGCAGTACTTC. It is translated as CASSPTLWGQYEQYF.

The chain uses TRBV4-1 and TRBJ2-7, with 9 bases matching TRBD2. Germline loops: CDR1 MGHRA, CDR2 YSYEKL. The CDR3 is made up of 15 amino acids. Trimming at V came to 1 base and at J to 3 bases, leaving 4 bases not matched to a gene. This CDR3 reads CASSQVVAGVYEQYF. DNA for the CDR3: TGCGCCAGCAGCCAAGTAGTAGCGGGAGTCTACGAGCAGTACTTC.

The genes are TRBV5-5 and TRBJ2-7, with TRBD2 matching over 7 bases. Germline trimming cut 3 bases from V and 2 bases from J; bases unmatched to any gene: 5. The CDR3 extends over 14 amino acids. The V gene's germline CDR1 is SGHKS and CDR2 YYEKEE (reference sequence). The CDR3 bases are TGTGCCAGCAGCTCTCCGGGACTAACCTACGAGCAGTACTTC. Protein sequence: CASSSPGLTYEQYF.

Notes on this clone: Compared with germline, one end of the junction differs, possibly owing to a read error. The chain joins TRBV7-7 to TRBJ1-6, with TRBD1 matching 7 bases. The CDR3 extends over 13 amino acids. The germline CDR1 and CDR2 sequences are SSHAT and FNYEAQ (reference sequence). For the CDR3, the DNA is TGTGCTAGCAGCGCGGACAGGAATTCACCCCTCCACTTT. Translating gives CASSADRNSPLHF.

This rearrangement joins TRBV27 to TRBJ2-7; 7 bases are a match to TRBD1. The germline gives CDR1 MNHEY, CDR2 SMNVEV (reference sequence). This CDR3 has 15 amino acids. The V gene end was trimmed by 5 bases and the J gene end by 0 bases; junction bases not matched to a gene: 7. The DNA of the CDR3 is TGTGCCAGCAGTCTAAGGGGGCCGGGCTCCTACGAGCAGTACTTC. Translation gives CASSLRGPGSYEQYF.

The rearrangement uses TRBV5-1 and TRBJ2-7, with 7 bases fitting TRBD1. V gave up 8 bases and J gave up 7 bases; unmatched junction bases: 18. Germline V gene lookup returns CDR1 SGHRS and CDR2 YFSETQ. The CDR3 runs 15 residues. In DNA, the CDR3 is TGCGCCAGTGCCCGAAGCCGGGACAGCCCGCAAGAGCAGTACTTC. Encoded protein: CASARSRDSPQEQYF.

The CDR3 region has the DNA TGTGCCAGCAGCCAAGTGGCAGGGGCTAACTATGGCTACACCTTC. Residues: CASSQVAGANYGYTF. The chain combines TRBV14 with TRBJ1-2, with D possibly being TRBD1 (6 bases). This CDR3 has 15 amino acids. The V and J ends lost 1 base and 0 bases respectively, with 9 bases between them. CDR1 is SGHDN and CDR2 is FVKESK in the germline V gene.

The chain joins TRBV9 to TRBJ2-7; D unresolved. Germline V gene lookup returns CDR1 SGDLS and CDR2 YYNGEE. This CDR3 is 10 amino acids long. With 2 bases removed from V and 3 bases from J, the gap between germline ends came to 0 bases. Written as DNA, the CDR3 is TGTGCCAGCAGCGTCTACGAGCAGTACTTC. Amino acids: CASSVYEQYF.

This clone was counted only a few times. The chain employs TRBV14 and TRBJ2-1; 7 bases fit TRBD2. In germline, CDR1 is SGHDN, CDR2 FVKESK. The ends lost 0 bases at V and 3 bases at J; junction bases unmatched: 2. The CDR3 loop spans 15 amino acids. CDR3 coding DNA: TGTGCCAGCAGCCAAGACCCTAGCGGCTACAATGAGCAGTTCTTC. This encodes CASSQDPSGYNEQFF.

V and J are TRBV11-2 and TRBJ1-3; D gene ambiguous. The CDR3 loop spans 15 amino acids. V lost 6 bases and J 3 bases, leaving 15 bases between the germline ends. CDR1 SGHAT and CDR2 FQNNGV come from the germline V gene. This CDR3 is CASRTDRTFGNTIYF. CDR3 bases: TGTGCCAGCAGGACCGACCGGACGTTTGGAAACACCATATATTTT.

The genes are TRBV4-1 and TRBJ2-1, with 7 bases lining up with TRBD2. Germline CDR1 reads MGHRA; CDR2 reads YSYEKL. V gave up 3 bases and J gave up 4 bases; unmatched junction bases: 9. This CDR3 is built from 16 residues. The CDR3: CASSHLGLVAYNEQFF. The CDR3 DNA is TGCGCCAGCAGCCACCTAGGACTAGTTGCGTACAATGAGCAGTTCTTC.